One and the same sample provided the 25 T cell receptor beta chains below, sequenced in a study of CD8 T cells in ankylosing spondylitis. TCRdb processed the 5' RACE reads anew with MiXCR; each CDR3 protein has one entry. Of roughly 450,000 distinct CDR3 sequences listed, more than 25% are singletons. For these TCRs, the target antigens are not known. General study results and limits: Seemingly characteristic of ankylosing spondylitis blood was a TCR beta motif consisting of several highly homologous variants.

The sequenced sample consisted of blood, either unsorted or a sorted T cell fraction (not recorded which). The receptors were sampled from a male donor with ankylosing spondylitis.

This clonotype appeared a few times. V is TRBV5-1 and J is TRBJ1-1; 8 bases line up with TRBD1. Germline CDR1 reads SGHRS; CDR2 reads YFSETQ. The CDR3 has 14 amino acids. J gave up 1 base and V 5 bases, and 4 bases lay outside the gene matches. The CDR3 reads CASRTTGENTEAFF. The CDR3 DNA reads TGCGCCAGCAGGACGACAGGGGAGAACACTGAAGCTTTCTTT.

The CDR3 spells CASRGRRTNTEAFF. The CDR3, as DNA: TGTGCCAGCCGTGGACGGAGAACGAACACTGAAGCTTTCTTT. This chain connects TRBV7-2 to TRBJ1-1; no clear D. This CDR3 has 14 residues. Per the germline V gene, CDR1 is SGHTA and CDR2 is FQGNSA. V shed 8 bases and J shed 1 base, with 14 bases lying between them.

CDR3 protein: CASSQLNSGRAAVGETQYF. The CDR3 DNA reads as TGCGCCAGCAGCCAACTCAACTCCGGGAGGGCCGCTGTCGGTGAGACCCAGTACTTC. This rearrangement joins TRBV4-1 to TRBJ2-5; 8 bases align to TRBD2. The CDR3 is 19 amino acids. Germline V gene sequence: CDR1 MGHRA, CDR2 YSYEKL. With 2 bases clipped from V and 5 bases from J, the junction kept 19 bases outside the gene matches.

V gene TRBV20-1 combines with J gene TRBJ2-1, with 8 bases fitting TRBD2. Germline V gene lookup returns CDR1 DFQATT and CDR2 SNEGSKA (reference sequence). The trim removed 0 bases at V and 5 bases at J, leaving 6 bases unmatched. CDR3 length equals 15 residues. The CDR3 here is CSARDLVAGNNEQFF. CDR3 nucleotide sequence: TGCAGTGCTAGAGATTTGGTAGCGGGAAACAATGAGCAGTTCTTC.

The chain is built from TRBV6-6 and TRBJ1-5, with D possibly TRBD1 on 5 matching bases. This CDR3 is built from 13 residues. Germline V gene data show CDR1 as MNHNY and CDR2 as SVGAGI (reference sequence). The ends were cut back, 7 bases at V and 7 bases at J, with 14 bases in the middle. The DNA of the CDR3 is TGTGCCAGCAATGGGGGACTGGGGCAGCCCCAGCATTTT. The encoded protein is CASNGGLGQPQHF.

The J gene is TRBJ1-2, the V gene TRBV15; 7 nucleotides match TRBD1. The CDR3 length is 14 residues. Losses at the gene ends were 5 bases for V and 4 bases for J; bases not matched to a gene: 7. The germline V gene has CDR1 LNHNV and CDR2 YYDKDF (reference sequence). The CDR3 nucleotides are TGTGCCACCAGCCCGTACAGGGGAAGCTATGGCTACACCTTC. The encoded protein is CATSPYRGSYGYTF.

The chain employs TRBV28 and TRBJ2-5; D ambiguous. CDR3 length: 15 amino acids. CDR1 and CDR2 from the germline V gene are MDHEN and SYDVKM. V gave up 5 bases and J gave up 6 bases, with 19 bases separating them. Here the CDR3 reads CASSLDLQGMKTQYF. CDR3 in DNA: TGTGCCAGCAGTCTAGACTTACAAGGAATGAAGACCCAGTACTTC.

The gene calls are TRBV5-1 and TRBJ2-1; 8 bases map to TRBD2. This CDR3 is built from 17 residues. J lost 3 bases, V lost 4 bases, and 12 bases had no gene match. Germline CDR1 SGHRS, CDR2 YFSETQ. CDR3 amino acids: CASSAGAGGHFYNEQFF. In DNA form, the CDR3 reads TGCGCCAGCAGCGCGGGGGCGGGAGGACACTTCTACAATGAGCAGTTCTTC.

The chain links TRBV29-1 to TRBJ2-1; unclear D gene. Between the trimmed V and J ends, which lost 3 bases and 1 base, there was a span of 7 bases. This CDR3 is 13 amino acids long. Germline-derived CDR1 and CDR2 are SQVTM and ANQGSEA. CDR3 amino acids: CSVDSGSYNEQFF. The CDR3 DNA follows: TGCAGCGTTGACTCGGGTTCCTACAATGAGCAGTTCTTC.

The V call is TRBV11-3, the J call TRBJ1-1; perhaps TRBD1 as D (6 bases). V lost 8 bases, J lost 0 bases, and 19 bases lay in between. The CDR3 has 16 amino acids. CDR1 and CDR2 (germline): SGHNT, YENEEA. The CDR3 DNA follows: TGTGCCAGCTCGAGGGGGGGCGTGCTCATGAACACTGAAGCTTTCTTT. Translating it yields CASSRGGVLMNTEAFF.

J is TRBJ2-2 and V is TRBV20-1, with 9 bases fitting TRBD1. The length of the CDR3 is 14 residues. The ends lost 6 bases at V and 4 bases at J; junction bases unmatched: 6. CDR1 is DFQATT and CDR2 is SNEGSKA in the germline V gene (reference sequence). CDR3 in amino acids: CSAQTGGFTGELFF. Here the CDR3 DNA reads TGCAGTGCGCAGACAGGGGGTTTCACCGGGGAGCTGTTTTTT.

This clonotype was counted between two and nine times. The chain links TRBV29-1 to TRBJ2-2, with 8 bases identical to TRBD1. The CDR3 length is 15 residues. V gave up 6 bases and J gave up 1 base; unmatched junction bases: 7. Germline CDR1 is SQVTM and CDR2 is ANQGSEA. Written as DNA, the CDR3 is TGCAGCGTCCGGAGGGGGACAGGGAACACCGGGGAGCTGTTTTTT. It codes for CSVRRGTGNTGELFF.

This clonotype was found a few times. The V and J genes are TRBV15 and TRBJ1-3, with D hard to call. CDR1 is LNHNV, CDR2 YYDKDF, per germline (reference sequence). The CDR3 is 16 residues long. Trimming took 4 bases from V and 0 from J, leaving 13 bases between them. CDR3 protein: CATSNPHTYSGNTIYF. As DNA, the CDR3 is TGTGCCACCAGCAACCCCCACACTTACTCTGGAAACACCATATATTTT.

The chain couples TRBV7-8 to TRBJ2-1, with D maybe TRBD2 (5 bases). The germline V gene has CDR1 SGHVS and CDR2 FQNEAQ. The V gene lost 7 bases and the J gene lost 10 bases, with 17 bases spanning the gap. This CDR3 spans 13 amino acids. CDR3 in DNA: TGTGCCAGCACCTACTCGAGGGAGAGCGAGCAGTTCTTC. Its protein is CASTYSRESEQFF.

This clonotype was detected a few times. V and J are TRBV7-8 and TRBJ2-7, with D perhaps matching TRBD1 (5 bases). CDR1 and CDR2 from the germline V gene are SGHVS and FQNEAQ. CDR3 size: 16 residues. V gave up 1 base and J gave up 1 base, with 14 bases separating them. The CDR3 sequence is CASSLEATGHSYEQYV. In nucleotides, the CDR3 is TGTGCCAGCAGCTTAGAAGCTACAGGCCATTCCTACGAGCAGTACGTC.

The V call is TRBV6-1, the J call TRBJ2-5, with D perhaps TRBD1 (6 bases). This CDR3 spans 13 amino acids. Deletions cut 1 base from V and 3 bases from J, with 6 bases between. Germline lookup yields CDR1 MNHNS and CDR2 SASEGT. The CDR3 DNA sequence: TGTGCCAGCAGTGAAGGACAGGAAGAGACCCAGTACTTC. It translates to CASSEGQEETQYF.

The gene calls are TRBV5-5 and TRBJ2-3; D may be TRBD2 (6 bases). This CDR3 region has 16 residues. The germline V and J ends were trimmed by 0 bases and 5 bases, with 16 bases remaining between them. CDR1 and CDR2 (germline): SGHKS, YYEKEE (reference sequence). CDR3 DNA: TGTGCCAGCAGCTTGGGACACCCATACGGGGGAGATACGCAGTATTTT. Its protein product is CASSLGHPYGGDTQYF.

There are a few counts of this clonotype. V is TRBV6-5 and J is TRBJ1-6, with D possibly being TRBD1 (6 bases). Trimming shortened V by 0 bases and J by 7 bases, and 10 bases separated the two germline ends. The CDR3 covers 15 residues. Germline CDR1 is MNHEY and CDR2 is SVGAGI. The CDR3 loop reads CASSYSLGGNSPLHF. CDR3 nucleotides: TGTGCCAGCAGTTACTCGTTAGGGGGGAATTCACCCCTCCACTTT.

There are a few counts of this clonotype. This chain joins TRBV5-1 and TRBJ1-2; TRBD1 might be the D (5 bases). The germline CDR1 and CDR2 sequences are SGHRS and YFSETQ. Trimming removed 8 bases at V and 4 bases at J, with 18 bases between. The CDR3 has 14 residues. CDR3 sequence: CASTAGTQGYGYTF. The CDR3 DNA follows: TGCGCCAGTACGGCAGGGACGCAGGGCTATGGCTACACCTTC.

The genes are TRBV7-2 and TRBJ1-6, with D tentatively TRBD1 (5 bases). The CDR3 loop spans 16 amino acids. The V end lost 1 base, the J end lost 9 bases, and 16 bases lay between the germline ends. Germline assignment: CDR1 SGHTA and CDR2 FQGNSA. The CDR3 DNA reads TGTGCCAGCAGCTTAGGGTTTCAGGGCTTGGGTTCACCCCTCCACTTT. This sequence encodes CASSLGFQGLGSPLHF.

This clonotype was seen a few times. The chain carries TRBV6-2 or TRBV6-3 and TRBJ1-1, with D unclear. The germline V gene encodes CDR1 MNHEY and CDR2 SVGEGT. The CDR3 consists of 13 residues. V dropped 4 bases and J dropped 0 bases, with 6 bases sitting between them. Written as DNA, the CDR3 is TGTGCCAGCAGTTCGGCAGTGAACACTGAAGCTTTCTTT. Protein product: CASSSAVNTEAFF.

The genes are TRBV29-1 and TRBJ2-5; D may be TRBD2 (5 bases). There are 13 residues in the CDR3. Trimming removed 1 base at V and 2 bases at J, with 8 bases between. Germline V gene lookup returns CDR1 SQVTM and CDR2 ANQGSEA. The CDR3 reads CSVEGQRQETQYF. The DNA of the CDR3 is TGCAGCGTTGAAGGCCAGCGGCAAGAGACCCAGTACTTC.

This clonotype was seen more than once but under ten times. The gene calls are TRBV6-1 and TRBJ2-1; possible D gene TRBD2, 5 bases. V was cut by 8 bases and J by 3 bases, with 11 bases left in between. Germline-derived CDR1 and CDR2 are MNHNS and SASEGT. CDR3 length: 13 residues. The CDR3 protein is CASEEVGYNEQFF. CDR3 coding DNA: TGTGCCAGCGAGGAGGTGGGCTACAATGAGCAGTTCTTC.

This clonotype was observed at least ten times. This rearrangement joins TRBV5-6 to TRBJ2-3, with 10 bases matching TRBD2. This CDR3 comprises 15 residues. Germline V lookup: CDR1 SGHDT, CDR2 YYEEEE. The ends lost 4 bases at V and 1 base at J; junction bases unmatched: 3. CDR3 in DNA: TGTGCCAGCAGCCCGGGGACTAGCGGCACAGATACGCAGTATTTT. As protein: CASSPGTSGTDTQYF. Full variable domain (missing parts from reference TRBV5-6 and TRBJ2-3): DAGVTQSPTHLIKTRGQQVTLRCSPKSGHDTVSWYQQALGQGPQFIFQYYEEEERQRGNFPDRFSGHQFPNYSSELNVNALLLGDSALYLCASSPGTSGTDTQYFGPGTRLTVL.

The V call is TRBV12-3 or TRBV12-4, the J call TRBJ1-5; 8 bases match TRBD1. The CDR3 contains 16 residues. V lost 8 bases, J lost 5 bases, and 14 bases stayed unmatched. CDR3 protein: CASGDNRQGLYQPQHF. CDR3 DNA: TGTGCCAGCGGAGACAACCGACAGGGGTTGTATCAGCCCCAGCATTTT.